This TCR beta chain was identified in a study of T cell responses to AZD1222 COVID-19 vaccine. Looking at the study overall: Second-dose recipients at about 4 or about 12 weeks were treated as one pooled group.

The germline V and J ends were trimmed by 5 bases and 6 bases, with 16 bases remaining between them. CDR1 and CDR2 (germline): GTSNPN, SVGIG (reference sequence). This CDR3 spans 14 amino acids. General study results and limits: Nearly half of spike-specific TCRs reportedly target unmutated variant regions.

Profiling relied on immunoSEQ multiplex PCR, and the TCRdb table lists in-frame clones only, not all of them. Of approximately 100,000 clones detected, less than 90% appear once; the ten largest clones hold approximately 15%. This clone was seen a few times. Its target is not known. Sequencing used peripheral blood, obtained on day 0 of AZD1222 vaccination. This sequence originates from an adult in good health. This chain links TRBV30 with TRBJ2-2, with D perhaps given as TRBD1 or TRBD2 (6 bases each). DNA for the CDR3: TGTGCCTGGCTAATTGGGGGGCAGGCCGGGGAGCTGTTTTTT. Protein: CAWLIGGQAGELFF.